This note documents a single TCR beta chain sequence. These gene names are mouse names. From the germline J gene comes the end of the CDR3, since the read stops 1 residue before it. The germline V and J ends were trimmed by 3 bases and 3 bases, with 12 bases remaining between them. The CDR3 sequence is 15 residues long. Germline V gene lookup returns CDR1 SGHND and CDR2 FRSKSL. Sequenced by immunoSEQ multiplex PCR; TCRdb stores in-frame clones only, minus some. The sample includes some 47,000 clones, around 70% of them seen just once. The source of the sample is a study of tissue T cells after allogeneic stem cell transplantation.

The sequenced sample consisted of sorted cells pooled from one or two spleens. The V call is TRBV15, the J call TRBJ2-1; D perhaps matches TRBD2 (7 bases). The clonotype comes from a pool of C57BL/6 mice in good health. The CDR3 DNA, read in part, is TGTGCCAGCAGTTTGGGCTGGGGGCTCTATGCTGAGCAGTTC. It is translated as CASSLGWGLYAEQF. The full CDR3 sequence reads CASSLGWGLYAEQFF.